This T cell receptor beta chain comes out of a study of T cell responses to AZD1222 COVID-19 vaccine. As for the study in general: Doses given second, at about 4 or about 12 weeks, were pooled. Study findings and constraints: Vaccine-associated CD4 TCRs ranged over spike, dominating at 160-218 and 743-854. The peak T cell response came first, and repertoires were sampled only after it.

In germline, CDR1 is SQVTM, CDR2 ANQGSEA. The CDR3 covers 14 residues. V was clipped by 8 bases and J by 6 bases, with 22 bases between them. The assay was immunoSEQ multiplex PCR, and TCRdb's table has in-frame clones only and misses some. The sample has around 84,000 clones, 87% seen once. The count of this clone is one. Its antigen is not known. The V call is TRBV29-1, the J call TRBJ1-1; tentative D call: TRBD1 (6 bases). The sequence was collected from an adult in good health. Sequenced material: peripheral blood, taken on day 0 of AZD1222 vaccination. The CDR3 region has the DNA TGCAGCTTACGTCAAATGGGGGCAACTGCTGAAGCTTTCTTT. This gives the protein CSLRQMGATAEAFF.